The 18 T cell receptor beta chains presented below share a single source sample, sequenced in a study of technical replicates of blood from a handful of donors. Sequencing used immunoSEQ multiplex PCR; TCRdb keeps in-frame clones, though not all of them. The data contain tens of thousands of clones, roughly nine tenths of them singletons. Sequenced material: T cells isolated from PBMCs. These receptors all come from a human donor in good health.

Only a few counts were recorded for this clone. This chain uses TRBV30 with TRBJ1-1; D not resolved. The CDR3 contains 13 residues. Germline V gives CDR1 GTSNPN, CDR2 SVGIG (reference sequence). Deletions cut 0 bases from V and 6 bases from J, with 11 bases between. DNA of the CDR3: TGTGCCTGGAGTGTAGGAGGGAGGCCTGAAGCTTTCTTT. Residues: CAWSVGGRPEAFF.

The chain couples TRBV19 to TRBJ1-5; 7 bases are a match to TRBD1. V shed 9 bases, J shed 0 bases, and the junction held 23 bases outside the gene matches. Germline CDR1 and CDR2: LNHDA and SQIVND (reference sequence). The CDR3 runs to 20 residues. The CDR3 is CARGPWGRRDSRYSNQPQHF. The DNA for the CDR3 is TGTGCCAGGGGGCCTTGGGGTCGTCGGGACAGCAGATATAGCAATCAGCCCCAGCATTTT. Supplemented by reference TRBV19 and TRBJ1-5, the full variable domain reads DGGITQSPKYLFRKEGQNVTLSCEQNLNHDAMYWYRQDPGQGLRLIYYSQIVNDFQKGDIAEGYSVSREKKESFPLTVTSAQKNPTAFYLCARGPWGRRDSRYSNQPQHFGDGTRLSIL.

This chain links TRBV7-8 with TRBJ2-7; 7 bases match TRBD2. Germline CDR1 reads SGHVS; CDR2 reads FQNEAQ. V was pared by 5 bases and J by 1 base, with 8 bases of the junction left unmatched. This CDR3 comprises 15 residues. For the CDR3, the DNA is TGTGCCAGCAGCCGAAGACTAGCTGAGTCCTACGAGCAGTACTTC. Residues: CASSRRLAESYEQYF.

J is TRBJ1-4 and V is TRBV6-5, with D unresolved. V lost 1 base and J lost 5, with 11 bases in between. This CDR3 has 15 residues. In germline, CDR1 is MNHEY, CDR2 SVGAGI. The CDR3 is CASSYYSSGNEKLFF. CDR3 bases: TGTGCCAGCAGTTACTATAGTTCGGGGAATGAAAAACTGTTTTTT.

The rearrangement joins TRBV19 to TRBJ2-4, with 9 bases fitting TRBD2. The CDR3 runs 16 residues. After removal of 1 base from V and 10 bases from J, the junction contained 11 bases not matched to a gene. The germline CDR1 and CDR2 sequences are LNHDA and SQIVND (reference sequence). CDR3 coding DNA: TGTGCCAGTAGTATAGTTGGCGGGGGGGGCGGATGGATTCAGTACTTC. It specifies CASSIVGGGGGWIQYF.

In this sample, this clone turned up once. This rearrangement joins TRBV27 to TRBJ2-7; TRBD2 aligns across 8 bases. Germline CDR1 MNHEY, CDR2 SMNVEV (reference sequence). With 4 bases clipped from V and 6 bases from J, the junction kept 11 bases outside the gene matches. This CDR3 comprises 15 residues. The CDR3 DNA follows: TGTGCCAGCAGTTCCCTCCCGGGGGGGGTGCGCGAGCAGTACTTC. It is translated as CASSSLPGGVREQYF.

This chain joins TRBV12-5 and TRBJ1-4; 12 positions match TRBD1. This CDR3 region has 17 residues. The junction had 11 bases not matched to a gene; V was cut back by 4 bases and J by 8 bases. Germline V lookup: CDR1 LGHNT, CDR2 FRNRAP. The CDR3 DNA is TGTGCTAGTGGTTGGGGGACAGGGGGCACCGTAAGGGAAAAACTGTTTTTT. This codes for CASGWGTGGTVREKLFF.

V gene TRBV5-4 combines with J gene TRBJ2-3; 8 bases match TRBD2. The CDR3 runs to 14 residues. The V gene's germline CDR1 is SGHNT and CDR2 YYREEE (reference sequence). J was trimmed by 6 bases and V by 3 bases; bases with no gene match: 6. The DNA for the CDR3 is TGTGCCAGCAGCTCGGGGGGGGGCGAGGATACGCAGTATTTT. This translates into CASSSGGGEDTQYF.

The CDR3 is CASSVLNEQYF. The DNA for the CDR3 is TGTGCCAGCAGTGTCCTTAACGAGCAGTACTTC. This chain links TRBV2 with TRBJ2-7; D gene unclear. The V gene lost 4 bases and the J gene lost 5 bases, with 6 bases spanning the gap. Germline assignment: CDR1 SNHLY and CDR2 FYNNEI. The CDR3 loop spans 11 amino acids.

V is TRBV4-1 and J is TRBJ2-3; the match to TRBD2 covers 11 bases. With 3 bases clipped from V and 6 bases from J, the junction kept 5 bases outside the gene matches. The CDR3 spans 15 residues. Germline V gene lookup returns CDR1 MGHRA and CDR2 YSYEKL. CDR3 protein: CASSHLAGGSDTQYF. The CDR3 DNA reads TGCGCCAGCAGCCATCTAGCGGGAGGTTCCGATACGCAGTATTTT.

The J gene is TRBJ2-3, the V gene TRBV15, with 10 bases fitting TRBD1. Germline CDR1 LNHNV, CDR2 YYDKDF (reference sequence). The CDR3 sequence is 16 residues long. Unmatched junction bases numbered 9, after V lost 0 bases and J lost 9 bases. CDR3 nucleotides: TGTGCCACCAGCAGAGAGGGACAGGGGTCTCGATGGACGCAGTATTTT. It encodes CATSREGQGSRWTQYF.

This rearrangement joins TRBV10-1 to TRBJ1-3; weak D call: TRBD1 (5 bases). Germline lookup yields CDR1 WNHNN and CDR2 SYGVQD (reference sequence). This CDR3 has 15 residues. Trimming removed 6 bases at V and 0 bases at J, with 12 bases between. The CDR3 DNA follows: TGCGCCAGCAGCCGGACACCCGACTCTGGAAACACCATATATTTT. Translated: CASSRTPDSGNTIYF.

The J gene is TRBJ2-2, the V gene TRBV7-9, with D possibly TRBD2 on 5 matching bases. The CDR3 contains 12 residues. Trimming removed 10 bases at V and 3 bases at J, with 9 bases between. Germline CDR1 is SEHNR and CDR2 is FQNEAQ (reference sequence). CDR3 loop: CATGLDTGELFF. For the CDR3, the DNA is TGTGCCACCGGACTTGACACCGGGGAGCTGTTTTTT.

The chain combines TRBV2 with TRBJ1-5; D gene ambiguous. Germline-derived CDR1 and CDR2 are SNHLY and FYNNEI. With 5 bases removed from V and 5 bases from J, the gap between germline ends came to 13 bases. CDR3 size: 14 residues. CDR3 DNA sequence: TGTGCCAGCAGTCGGAGTCAATACGATCAGCCCCAGCATTTT. Residues: CASSRSQYDQPQHF.

This chain connects TRBV4-2 to TRBJ2-3; 9 nucleotides agree with TRBD2. This CDR3 is built from 16 residues. Trimming removed 0 bases from V and 8 bases from J; junction bases left unmatched: 9. CDR1 and CDR2 (germline): LGHNA, YNFKEQ. Written as DNA, the CDR3 is TGTGCCAGCAGCCAAGATGGCGGGAGGGCCCCTGGTACGCAGTATTTT. This gives the protein CASSQDGGRAPGTQYF.

The chain employs TRBV15 and TRBJ1-3; D is possibly TRBD1 (6 bases). Trimming shortened V by 2 bases and J by 0 bases, and 11 bases separated the two germline ends. The CDR3 is 16 amino acids. Germline lookup yields CDR1 LNHNV and CDR2 YYDKDF (reference sequence). CDR3 protein: CATSRQNRVSGNTIYF. In nucleotides, the CDR3 is TGTGCCACCAGCAGACAAAACAGGGTCTCTGGAAACACCATATATTTT.

V gene TRBV7-2 combines with J gene TRBJ1-4; 7 nucleotides agree with TRBD1. Trimming cost V 1 base and J 10 bases; bases outside gene matches: 12. From germline, CDR1 is SGHTA and CDR2 FQGNSA. This CDR3 has 16 amino acids. The CDR3: CASSLVRSGGLGKLFF. CDR3 DNA: TGTGCCAGCAGCTTAGTCCGATCAGGGGGTCTCGGAAAACTGTTTTTT.

This chain links TRBV6-1 with TRBJ1-1, with 8 bases aligning to TRBD1. CDR3 length equals 15 residues. Germline CDR1 reads MNHNS; CDR2 reads SASEGT. V shed 6 bases, J shed 1 base, and the junction held 7 bases outside the gene matches. The CDR3 sequence: CASRVGGQGNTEAFF. DNA of the CDR3: TGTGCCAGCAGGGTGGGTGGACAGGGGAACACTGAAGCTTTCTTT.